The rows below give T cell receptor beta chains drawn from one sample of a study of PD-1 blockade in classical Hodgkin lymphoma. TCRdb's table, derived via immunoSEQ multiplex PCR, lists solely in-frame clones and lacks some. The table has roughly 140,000 clones, just under 80% seen once; the top ten hold about 9.3%. The sequencing here drew on peripheral blood mononuclear cells (PBMCs), taken before the second cycle of nivolumab. The receptor source for this set is a human donor with classical Hodgkin lymphoma. Each CDR3 is given with its conserved first and last residue. The D gene is left open where the match is weak. Part of the rows lack a size; the others show once, few, many or a class for expanded clones.

size	D	J	V	CDR3	DNA
NA	TRBD1	TRBJ2-1	TRBV5-1	CASSSGTGLPSGQFF	TGCGCCAGCAGCTCCGGGACAGGACTCCCCTCAGGGCAGTTCTTC
many	NA	TRBJ2-5	TRBV5-1	CASSLGLLQETQYF	TGCGCCAGCAGCTTGGGTCTACTGCAAGAGACCCAGTACTTC
NA	TRBD1	TRBJ1-1	TRBV5-1	CASSLGQGSVDTEAFF	TGCGCCAGCAGCTTAGGACAGGGGTCCGTAGACACTGAAGCTTTCTTT
few	NA	TRBJ2-7	TRBV2	CASSGYEQYF	TGTGCCAGCAGTGGTTACGAGCAGTACTTC
NA	NA	TRBJ2-2	TRBV28	CASSLSTGELFF	TGTGCCAGCAGTTTGTCGACCGGGGAGCTGTTTTTT
few	TRBD2	TRBJ2-2	TRBV5-1	CASKTSGGAGELFF	TGCGCCAGCAAGACTAGCGGGGGGGCCGGGGAGCTGTTTTTT
NA	TRBD1	TRBJ1-2	TRBV19	CATWTGLHYGYTF	TGTGCCACCTGGACAGGGTTACACTATGGCTACACCTTC
NA	NA	TRBJ1-2	TRBV6-5	CASSRPQGGGYTF	TGTGCCAGCAGTCGCCCACAGGGTGGGGGCTACACCTTC
NA	NA	TRBJ2-5	TRBV5-1	CASSGTSGPQETQYF	TGCGCCAGCAGCGGGACAAGCGGACCCCAAGAGACCCAGTACTTC
NA	NA	TRBJ2-5	TRBV7-2	CASSLSRVGKQETQYF	TGTGCCAGCAGCTTAAGTCGGGTAGGGAAGCAAGAGACCCAGTACTTC
NA	NA	TRBJ1-1	TRBV10-3	CAISSIGGMNTEAFF	TGTGCCATCAGTAGCATCGGGGGGATGAACACTGAAGCTTTCTTT
NA	NA	TRBJ1-4	TRBV28	CASSLGGATNEKLFF	TGTGCCAGCAGTTTGGGTGGGGCAACTAATGAAAAACTGTTTTTT
NA	NA	TRBJ2-7	TRBV10-3	CAISALEGRDEQYF	TGTGCCATCTCGGCCTTAGAGGGTCGGGACGAGCAGTACTTC
NA	NA	TRBJ2-7	TRBV2	CASRLAHEQYF	TGTGCCAGCAGACTAGCCCACGAGCAGTACTTC
NA	NA	TRBJ2-1	TRBV6-5	CASSYSNEQFF	TGTGCCAGCAGTTATAGCAATGAGCAGTTCTTC
NA	TRBD1	TRBJ2-2	TRBV7-2	CASSIGTGRTGELFF	TGTGCCAGCAGCATAGGGACAGGGAGGACCGGGGAGCTGTTTTTT
NA	NA	TRBJ2-5	TRBV11-3	CASSLGRQETQYF	TGTGCCAGCAGCTTGGGGAGGCAAGAGACCCAGTACTTC
NA	NA	TRBJ1-1	TRBV2	CASSEGRVDAEAFF	TGTGCCAGCAGTGAGGGTAGGGTTGACGCTGAAGCTTTCTTT
NA	NA	TRBJ2-3	TRBV4-3	CASSQGQSPLFTDTQYF	TGCGCCAGCAGCCAAGGCCAGTCACCTTTATTCACAGATACGCAGTATTTT
NA	NA	TRBJ1-1	TRBV19	CASSMARVTEAFF	TGTGCCAGTAGTATGGCGAGGGTCACTGAAGCTTTCTTT
NA	NA	TRBJ2-1	TRBV28	CASSLYGTKLNNEQFF	TGTGCCAGCAGTTTATACGGGACGAAATTAAACAATGAGCAGTTCTTC
once	TRBD1	TRBJ2-7	TRBV27	CASSLGQGVLYEQYF	TGTGCCAGCAGTCTCGGACAGGGGGTCTTGTACGAGCAGTACTTC
NA	NA	TRBJ2-5	TRBV7-2	CASSRDGLGTQYF	TGTGCCAGCAGCAGGGACGGCTTGGGAACCCAGTACTTC
NA	NA	TRBJ1-4	TRBV2	CASSDLQATNEKLFF	TGTGCCAGCAGTGATTTACAGGCAACTAATGAAAAACTGTTTTTT
NA	TRBD1	TRBJ1-1	TRBV10-3	CAISESTGGTEAFF	TGTGCCATCAGTGAGTCGACAGGGGGGACTGAAGCTTTCTTT
NA	NA	TRBJ1-3	TRBV2	CASTSPSLAGSSGNTIYF	TGTGCCAGCACGTCGCCCTCCCTCGCGGGAAGCTCTGGAAACACCATATATTTT
NA	TRBD2	TRBJ2-3	TRBV28	CASKPGTSGISTDTQYF	TGTGCCAGCAAGCCTGGGACTAGCGGTATTTCCACAGATACGCAGTATTTT
NA	NA	TRBJ1-6	TRBV19	CASSPLGTLEIPLHF	TGTGCCAGTAGTCCTCTAGGGACCCTTGAAATTCCCCTCCACTTT
few	NA	TRBJ2-3	TRBV7-6	CASSRGADTQYF	TGTGCCAGCAGCCGCGGGGCAGATACGCAGTATTTT
NA	NA	TRBJ2-7	TRBV10-3	CAISESGQSYEQYF	TGTGCCATCAGTGAGTCCGGCCAGTCCTACGAGCAGTACTTC
few	TRBD1	TRBJ1-2	TRBV7-3	CASSSTGVYYGYTF	TGTGCCAGCAGCTCGACAGGGGTTTACTATGGCTACACCTTC
NA	NA	TRBJ1-2	TRBV7-6	CASSSGASNYGYTF	TGTGCCAGCAGCTCCGGGGCCTCTAACTATGGCTACACCTTC
NA	NA	TRBJ2-1	TRBV4-3	CASSQARSATHNEQFF	TGCGCCAGCAGCCAAGCGAGGTCAGCCACCCACAATGAGCAGTTCTTC
NA	TRBD1	TRBJ1-2	TRBV12-5	CASGLAGGFNGYTF	TGTGCTAGTGGTTTGGCAGGGGGATTCAATGGCTACACCTTC
NA	NA	TRBJ1-5	TRBV4-2	CASSQGEGAQHF	TGTGCCAGCAGCCAAGGGGAGGGCGCCCAGCATTTT
NA	TRBD1	TRBJ1-1	TRBV5-1	CASSETGRNTEAFF	TGCGCCAGCAGCGAGACAGGGCGAAACACTGAAGCTTTCTTT
NA	NA	TRBJ2-5	TRBV7-2	CASSSSGSRFETQYF	TGTGCCAGCAGCTCGTCAGGATCCAGGTTTGAGACCCAGTACTTC
NA	TRBD1	TRBJ1-2	TRBV11-2	CASSLQGDYGYTF	TGTGCCAGCAGCTTACAGGGGGACTATGGCTACACCTTC
once	NA	TRBJ2-7	TRBV25-1	CASSEGGVSYEQYF	TGTGCCAGCAGTGAAGGGGGAGTATCCTACGAGCAGTACTTC
NA	NA	TRBJ1-5	TRBV2	CASSEYLNQPQHF	TGTGCCAGCAGTGAATACCTTAATCAGCCCCAGCATTTT
NA	TRBD1	TRBJ2-3	TRBV10-3	CAISSGQGPTDTQYF	TGTGCCATCAGTAGCGGACAGGGACCCACAGATACGCAGTATTTT
few	TRBD2	TRBJ2-7	TRBV7-9	CASSLGGGLPYEQYF	TGTGCCAGCAGCTTAGGCGGGGGGTTACCTTACGAGCAGTACTTC
once	NA	TRBJ2-3	TRBV7-3	CASRSDKRTDTQYF	TGTGCCAGCAGATCCGACAAAAGGACAGATACGCAGTATTTT
NA	TRBD2	TRBJ2-3	TRBV5-6	CASSLGPSGGAVITDTQYF	TGTGCCAGCAGCTTGGGGCCTAGCGGGGGGGCCGTTATAACAGATACGCAGTATTTT
NA	TRBD1	TRBJ2-7	TRBV6-5	CASSNYRGPTYEQYF	TGTGCCAGCAGTAACTACAGGGGCCCTACCTACGAGCAGTACTTC
NA	NA	TRBJ1-1	TRBV6-5	CASSYAEAFF	TGTGCCAGCAGTTACGCTGAAGCTTTCTTT
once	NA	TRBJ1-3	TRBV9	CASSATGTSGNTIYF	TGTGCCAGCAGCGCTACAGGGACCTCTGGAAACACCATATATTTT
NA	NA	TRBJ2-1	TRBV5-8	CASSLSGPLYNEQFF	TGTGCCAGCAGCCTTAGCGGTCCCCTCTACAATGAGCAGTTCTTC
NA	TRBD1	TRBJ2-7	TRBV6-5	CASSYPFGQGDEQYF	TGTGCCAGCAGTTACCCTTTCGGACAGGGCGACGAGCAGTACTTC
NA	TRBD2	TRBJ2-1	TRBV7-2	CASSWLADSYNEQFF	TGTGCCAGCAGCTGGCTAGCGGACTCCTACAATGAGCAGTTCTTC